Given below is one T cell receptor beta chain in context. Its cognate antigen is unknown. The sample is drawn from a study of post-analysis software for immune sequencing data. The TCR beta cDNA libraries contained unique molecular identifiers. Between roughly 1 and 10 million T cells gave rise to approximately 520,000 cDNA molecules. Each CDR3 protein gets one entry after TCRdb re-called the PCR reads with MiXCR. The sample holds roughly 570,000 distinct CDR3 sequences, around 31% seen once. Points from the study as a whole: Several TRBV segments were more frequent in patients than controls; TRBV5-6, TRBV5-1 and TRBV20-1 belonged to this group.

Germline lookup yields CDR1 LNHNV and CDR2 YYDKDF (reference sequence). V gave up 0 bases and J gave up 10 bases, with 4 bases separating them. The CDR3 consists of 12 residues. This receptor was taken from a girl under 18 with multiple sclerosis. V and J are TRBV15 and TRBJ1-6; no clear D. Source material: blood. The CDR3 DNA reads TGTGCCACCAGCAGAGATTTATCACCCCTCCACTTT. It yields the protein CATSRDLSPLHF.